These 18 T cell receptor beta chains share one sample of origin, sequenced in a study of blood T cell repertoires in COVID-19. Generated by immunoSEQ multiplex PCR, the TCRdb table keeps only in-frame clones and is missing some. This sample has 110,000 to 150,000 clones; about 89% occur once, and the top ten carry roughly 2.9%. Sample: peripheral blood. All receptors come from a man aged 55 to 70 with active or convalescent COVID-19.

This chain links TRBV5-6 with TRBJ2-5; 14 positions match TRBD2. CDR1 and CDR2 (germline): SGHDT, YYEEEE. CDR3 size: 15 residues. With V trimmed by 2 bases and J by 5 bases, 2 bases remained unmatched. The CDR3 DNA reads as TGTGCCAGCAGCTTACGGACTAGCGGGAGGGAGACCCAGTACTTC. Protein sequence: CASSLRTSGRETQYF.

The sample holds one count of this clone. CDR3 nucleotides: TGTGCCAGCAGCTTATTGGGCTCGACGGGGGTCACAGATACGCAGTATTTT. Residues: CASSLLGSTGVTDTQYF. The chain carries TRBV7-3 and TRBJ2-3, with D maybe TRBD2 (6 bases). V lost 2 bases and J 2 bases, leaving 17 bases between the germline ends. Germline V lookup: CDR1 SGHTA, CDR2 FQGTGA. The CDR3 is 17 residues long.

The chain links TRBV12-5 to TRBJ2-3; TRBD1 agrees at 8 bases. Trimming at V came to 5 bases and at J to 1 base, leaving 20 bases not matched to a gene. Germline CDR1 reads LGHNT; CDR2 reads FRNRAP. The CDR3 runs 20 residues. The DNA of the CDR3 is TGTGCTAGTGGTCCTGTACTCAATCGCTGGACAGGGATCGGCACAGATACGCAGTATTTT. Translating gives CASGPVLNRWTGIGTDTQYF. The complete variable domain, with remaining parts taken from reference TRBV12-5 and TRBJ2-3, reads DARVTQTPRHKVTEMGQEVTMRCQPILGHNTVFWYRQTMMQGLELLAYFRNRAPLDDSGMPKDRFSAEMPDATLATLKIQPSEPRDSAVYFCASGPVLNRWTGIGTDTQYFGPGTRLTVL.

This chain uses TRBV7-2 with TRBJ1-6; no clear D gene. Germline values: CDR1 SGHTA, CDR2 FQGNSA. This CDR3 is built from 15 residues. Trimming removed 1 base at V and 7 bases at J, with 11 bases between. This CDR3 is CASSLGAGNNSPLHF. CDR3 nucleotide sequence: TGTGCCAGCAGCTTAGGAGCGGGTAACAATTCACCCCTCCACTTT.

This chain connects TRBV12-3 or TRBV12-4 to TRBJ2-1, with 8 bases matching TRBD2. This CDR3 is built from 13 residues. V was clipped by 11 bases and J by 8 bases; unmatched bases: 11. Here the CDR3 reads CAGGGQGIDEQFF. CDR3 bases: TGTGCCGGCGGGGGGCAGGGGATCGATGAGCAGTTCTTC.

This chain uses TRBV9 with TRBJ2-3, with D perhaps TRBD2 (5 bases). CDR1 SGDLS and CDR2 YYNGEE come from the germline V gene. This CDR3 region has 14 residues. V lost 0 bases to trimming and J lost 7 bases, with 12 bases between them. The CDR3 DNA is TGTGCCAGCAGCGTAGCTACAAGAGGGAATACGCAGTATTTT. Its protein product is CASSVATRGNTQYF. Supplemented by reference TRBV9 and TRBJ2-3, the full variable domain reads DSGVTQTPKHLITATGQRVTLRCSPRSGDLSVYWYQQSLDQGLQFLIQYYNGEERAKGNILERFSAQQFPDLHSELNLSSLELGDSALYFCASSVATRGNTQYFGPGTRLTVL.

The chain joins TRBV2 to TRBJ2-5; TRBD1 might be the D (5 bases). CDR1 SNHLY and CDR2 FYNNEI come from the germline V gene. The CDR3 is made up of 12 amino acids. Trimming took off 4 bases at V and 5 bases at J, with 8 bases between the two ends. The CDR3 reads CASSGGWETQYF. The CDR3 DNA is TGTGCCAGCAGTGGGGGCTGGGAGACCCAGTACTTC.

This rearrangement joins TRBV27 to TRBJ1-1, with unresolved D. The CDR3 runs to 11 residues. Between the trimmed V and J ends, which lost 4 bases and 7 bases, there was a span of 7 bases. Germline-derived CDR1 and CDR2 are MNHEY and SMNVEV (reference sequence). The CDR3 DNA reads TGTGCCAGCAGTTCCACTATTGAAGCTTTCTTT. Amino acids: CASSSTIEAFF.

V and J are TRBV12-3 or TRBV12-4 and TRBJ1-5; D unclear. V shed 6 bases and J shed 5 bases, with 11 bases lying between them. The CDR3 is 13 amino acids. The CDR3 DNA sequence: TGTGCCAGCAGCCCCGACGCGGATCAGCCCCAGCATTTT. This encodes CASSPDADQPQHF.

The chain is built from TRBV24-1 and TRBJ2-1, with 8 bases matching TRBD2. With 2 bases clipped from V and 15 bases from J, the junction kept 14 bases outside the gene matches. Germline CDR1 KGHDR, CDR2 SFDVKD. This CDR3 has 15 residues. The CDR3 sequence is CATSDSVAGNPQMFF. CDR3 DNA: TGTGCCACCAGTGATTCCGTAGCGGGGAATCCGCAGATGTTCTTC.

V is TRBV5-6 and J is TRBJ2-3; tentative D call: TRBD1 (7 bases). The length of the CDR3 is 15 residues. Trimming cost V 4 bases and J 1 base, with 13 bases left between them. Germline values: CDR1 SGHDT, CDR2 YYEEEE. The CDR3 here is CASSDTGEGTDTQYF. The CDR3 region has the DNA TGTGCCAGCAGCGATACAGGGGAGGGCACAGATACGCAGTATTTT.

The V call is TRBV7-2, the J call TRBJ1-3, with TRBD1 matching 9 bases. The V segment lost 5 bases and the J segment 2 bases; nucleotides outside the gene matches: 10. Germline V gene data show CDR1 as SGHTA and CDR2 as FQGNSA. The CDR3 runs to 17 residues. The CDR3 protein is CASSLGQGMATGNTIYF. CDR3 DNA sequence: TGTGCCAGCAGCCTAGGACAGGGGATGGCTACTGGAAACACCATATATTTT.

CDR3 residues: CASSWGTGGFGYTF. CDR3 DNA sequence: TGTGCCAGCAGTTGGGGGACAGGGGGTTTTGGCTACACCTTC. The V and J genes are TRBV27 and TRBJ1-2; 11 bases agree with TRBD1. The V and J ends lost 4 bases and 7 bases, in that order; junction bases with no gene match: 5. Germline V gene data show CDR1 as MNHEY and CDR2 as SMNVEV (reference sequence). This CDR3 is 14 amino acids long.

The chain recombines TRBV28 with TRBJ1-2, with TRBD1 as a possible D gene (6 bases). The CDR3 has 15 residues. V was cut by 5 bases and J by 3 bases, with 16 bases left in between. Germline CDR1 reads MDHEN; CDR2 reads SYDVKM. The chain's CDR3 is CASSPTGTYDYGYTF. DNA of the CDR3: TGTGCCAGCAGTCCAACCGGGACATACGACTATGGCTACACCTTC.

This clone is a singleton in its sample. The chain recombines TRBV11-2 with TRBJ2-4; no definite D call. The germline V gene encodes CDR1 SGHAT and CDR2 FQNNGV. There are 14 residues in the CDR3. V lost 1 base, J lost 2 bases, and 6 bases lay in between. The CDR3 loop is CASSLGGPKNIQYF. For the CDR3, the DNA is TGTGCCAGCAGCTTAGGCGGCCCCAAAAACATTCAGTACTTC.

The V gene is TRBV28, the J gene TRBJ2-7; D gene uncertain. Germline V gene lookup returns CDR1 MDHEN and CDR2 SYDVKM. The CDR3 covers 13 residues. Trimming removed 6 bases from V and 7 bases from J, with 16 bases in between. CDR3 amino acids: CASRDPDTLEQYF. CDR3 coding DNA: TGTGCCAGCAGAGATCCCGACACCTTGGAGCAGTACTTC.

CDR3 nucleotides: TGTGCCAGCAGTTTATCCGGGGGTAATGAAAAACTGTTTTTT. Encoded protein: CASSLSGGNEKLFF. The genes are TRBV28 and TRBJ1-4; a possible D gene is TRBD1 (5 bases). The germline V gene has CDR1 MDHEN and CDR2 SYDVKM. Trimming left V 1 base short and J 4 bases short, with 7 bases between. This CDR3 has 14 residues.

The gene calls are TRBV7-2 and TRBJ2-5, with 14 bases that match TRBD2. V shed 3 bases and J 1 base; nucleotides not matched to a gene: 4. This CDR3 has 17 residues. Germline CDR1 reads SGHTA; CDR2 reads FQGNSA. The CDR3 protein is CASSFGTSGGVQETQYF. The CDR3 DNA reads TGTGCCAGCAGCTTCGGGACTAGCGGGGGAGTCCAAGAGACCCAGTACTTC.